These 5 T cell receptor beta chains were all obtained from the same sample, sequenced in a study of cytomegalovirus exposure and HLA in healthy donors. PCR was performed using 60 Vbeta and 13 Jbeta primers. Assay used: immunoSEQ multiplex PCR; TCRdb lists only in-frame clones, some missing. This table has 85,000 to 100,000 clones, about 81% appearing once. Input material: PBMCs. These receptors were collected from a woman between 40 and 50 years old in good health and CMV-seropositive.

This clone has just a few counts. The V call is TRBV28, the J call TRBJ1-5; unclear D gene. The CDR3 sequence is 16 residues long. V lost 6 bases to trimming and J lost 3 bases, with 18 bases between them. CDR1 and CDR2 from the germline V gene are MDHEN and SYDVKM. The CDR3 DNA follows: TGTGCCAGCAGGGGTGGCAGGCTCGATCCCAATCAGCCCCAGCATTTT. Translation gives CASRGGRLDPNQPQHF.

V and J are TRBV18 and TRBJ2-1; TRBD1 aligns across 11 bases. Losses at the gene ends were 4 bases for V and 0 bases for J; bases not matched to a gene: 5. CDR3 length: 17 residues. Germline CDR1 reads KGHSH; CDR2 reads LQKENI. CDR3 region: CASSQTGTGGSYNEQFF. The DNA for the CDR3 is TGTGCCAGCTCACAAACCGGGACAGGGGGCTCCTACAATGAGCAGTTCTTC.

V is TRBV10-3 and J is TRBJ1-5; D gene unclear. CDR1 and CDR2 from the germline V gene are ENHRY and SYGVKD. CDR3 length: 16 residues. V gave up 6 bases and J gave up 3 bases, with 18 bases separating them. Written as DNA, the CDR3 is TGTGCCATCAGCGCGGGGTTATCCGAGGCCAATCAGCCCCAGCATTTT. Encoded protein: CAISAGLSEANQPQHF.

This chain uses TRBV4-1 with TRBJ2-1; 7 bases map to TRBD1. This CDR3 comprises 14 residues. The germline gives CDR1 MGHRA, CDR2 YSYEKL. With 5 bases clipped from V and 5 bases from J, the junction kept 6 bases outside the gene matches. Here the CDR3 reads CASSSRDSDNEQFF. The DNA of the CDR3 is TGCGCCAGCAGCTCCCGGGACAGTGACAATGAGCAGTTCTTC.

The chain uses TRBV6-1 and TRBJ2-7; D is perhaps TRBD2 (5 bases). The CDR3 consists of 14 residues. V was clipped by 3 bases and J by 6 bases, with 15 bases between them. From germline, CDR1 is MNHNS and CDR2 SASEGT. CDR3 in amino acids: CASSERADSIEQYF. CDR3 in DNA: TGTGCCAGCAGTGAGAGGGCGGATTCGATCGAGCAGTACTTC.